This T cell receptor beta chain was obtained from a study of blood T cell repertoires in COVID-19. Study context: Whether acute or convalescent, the COVID-19 samples came from the United States, Italy and Spain. The cDNA or gDNA used as material had been derived from T cells, B-cell-depleted T cells, or PBMCs.

In the original analysis: Amplification from reference gene primers served as the basis for estimated nucleated cell counts. TCRdb's copy holds only in-frame clones and misses some; the assay was immunoSEQ multiplex PCR. V and J calls and clone size follow that table, whereas D and trimming were derived from the DNA. Among roughly 200,000 clones listed, more than 85% were seen once. There are 16 residues in the CDR3. Germline V CDR1 and CDR2: SGHAT, FQNNGV. V dropped 5 bases and J dropped 1; count of bases not matched to a gene: 4. Sequencing was carried out using peripheral blood. The source of this sequence is a man between 60 and 75 years old with acute or convalescent COVID-19. This chain links TRBV11-2 with TRBJ2-5; 13 nucleotides line up with TRBD2. CDR3 nucleotides: TGTGCCAGCAGCCGCGGACTAGCGGGGGCCCAAGAGACCCAGTACTTC. Its protein is CASSRGLAGAQETQYF.